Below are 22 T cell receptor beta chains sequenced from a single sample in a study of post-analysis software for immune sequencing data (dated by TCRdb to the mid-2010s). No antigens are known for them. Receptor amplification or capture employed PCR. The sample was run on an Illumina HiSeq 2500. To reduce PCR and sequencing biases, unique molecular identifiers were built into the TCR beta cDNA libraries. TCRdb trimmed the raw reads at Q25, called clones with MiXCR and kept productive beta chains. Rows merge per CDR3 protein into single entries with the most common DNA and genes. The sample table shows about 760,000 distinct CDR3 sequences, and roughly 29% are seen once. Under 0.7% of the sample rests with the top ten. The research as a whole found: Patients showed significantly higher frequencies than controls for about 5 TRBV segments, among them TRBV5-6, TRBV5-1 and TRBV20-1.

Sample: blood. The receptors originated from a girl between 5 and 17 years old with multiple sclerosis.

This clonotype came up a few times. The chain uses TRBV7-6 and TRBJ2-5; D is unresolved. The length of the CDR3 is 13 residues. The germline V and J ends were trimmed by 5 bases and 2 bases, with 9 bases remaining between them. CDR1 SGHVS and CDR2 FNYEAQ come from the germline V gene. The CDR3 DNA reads TGTGCCAGCAGCCGACCGCAACAAGAGACCCAGTACTTC. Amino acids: CASSRPQQETQYF.

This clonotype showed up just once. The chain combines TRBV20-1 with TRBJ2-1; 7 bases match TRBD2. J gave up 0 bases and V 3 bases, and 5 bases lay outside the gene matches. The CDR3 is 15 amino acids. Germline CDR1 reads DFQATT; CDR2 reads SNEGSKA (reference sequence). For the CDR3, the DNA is TGCAGTGCTAGTGAACTAGCGAGCTCCTACAATGAGCAGTTCTTC. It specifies CSASELASSYNEQFF.

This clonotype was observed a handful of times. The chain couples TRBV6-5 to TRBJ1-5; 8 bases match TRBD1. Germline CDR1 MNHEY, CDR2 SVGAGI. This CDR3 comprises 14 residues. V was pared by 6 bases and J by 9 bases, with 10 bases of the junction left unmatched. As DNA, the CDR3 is TGTGCCAGCAGCCCCGGACAGGGCCGGTGGCCCCAGCATTTT. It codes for CASSPGQGRWPQHF.

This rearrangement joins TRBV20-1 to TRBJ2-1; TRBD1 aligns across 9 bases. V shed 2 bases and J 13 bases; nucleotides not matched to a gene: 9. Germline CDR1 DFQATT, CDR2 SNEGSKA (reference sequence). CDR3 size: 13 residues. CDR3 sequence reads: CSARPTGGETQFF. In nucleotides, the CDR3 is TGCAGTGCTAGACCGACAGGGGGAGAGACCCAGTTCTTC.

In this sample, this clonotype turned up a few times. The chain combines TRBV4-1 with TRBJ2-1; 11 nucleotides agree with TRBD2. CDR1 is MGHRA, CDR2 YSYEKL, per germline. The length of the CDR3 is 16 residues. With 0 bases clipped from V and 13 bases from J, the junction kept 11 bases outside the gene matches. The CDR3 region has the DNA TGCGCCAGCAGCCAAGATCCCACCGCTAGCGGGGGGCTCCAGTTCTTC. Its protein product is CASSQDPTASGGLQFF.

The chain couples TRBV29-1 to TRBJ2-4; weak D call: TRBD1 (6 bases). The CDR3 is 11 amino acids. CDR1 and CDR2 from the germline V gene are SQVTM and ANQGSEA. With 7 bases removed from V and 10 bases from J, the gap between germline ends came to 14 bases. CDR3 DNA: TGCAGCGCCGCAGGGGCCCAAATTCAGTACTTC. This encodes CSAAGAQIQYF.

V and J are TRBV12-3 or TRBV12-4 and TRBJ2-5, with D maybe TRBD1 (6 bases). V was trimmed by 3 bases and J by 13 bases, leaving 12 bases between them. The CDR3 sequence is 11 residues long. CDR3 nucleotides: TGTGCCAGCAGTTTGCAGGGGTTTGGGTACTTC. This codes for CASSLQGFGYF.

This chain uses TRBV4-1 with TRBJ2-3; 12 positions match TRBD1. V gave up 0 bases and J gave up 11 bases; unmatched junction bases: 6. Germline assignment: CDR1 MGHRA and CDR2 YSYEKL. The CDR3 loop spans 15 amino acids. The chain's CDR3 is CASSQEGQGAMGQYF. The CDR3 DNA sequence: TGCGCCAGCAGCCAAGAGGGACAGGGGGCAATGGGGCAGTATTTT.

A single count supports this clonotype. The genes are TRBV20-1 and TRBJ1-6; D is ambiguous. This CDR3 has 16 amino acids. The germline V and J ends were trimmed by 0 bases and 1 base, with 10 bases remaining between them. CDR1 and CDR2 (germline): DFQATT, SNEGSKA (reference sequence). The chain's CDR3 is CSARERGSSYNSPLHF. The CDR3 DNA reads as TGCAGTGCTAGAGAACGAGGGAGTTCCTATAATTCACCCCTCCACTTT.

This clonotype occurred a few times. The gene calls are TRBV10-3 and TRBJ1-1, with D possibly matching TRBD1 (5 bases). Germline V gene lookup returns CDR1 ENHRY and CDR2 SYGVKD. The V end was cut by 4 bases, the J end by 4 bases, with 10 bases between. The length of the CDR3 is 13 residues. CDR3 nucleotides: TGTGCCATCAGTGTCCAGGGAGGCACTGAAGCTTTCTTT. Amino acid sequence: CAISVQGGTEAFF.

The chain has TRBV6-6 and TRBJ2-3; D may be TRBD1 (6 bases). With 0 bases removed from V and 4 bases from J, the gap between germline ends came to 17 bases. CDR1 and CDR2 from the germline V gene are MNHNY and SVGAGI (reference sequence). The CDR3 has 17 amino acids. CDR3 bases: TGTGCCAGCAGTTACTCTCTTCTACAGGGCAGGCCAGATACGCAGTATTTT. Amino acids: CASSYSLLQGRPDTQYF.

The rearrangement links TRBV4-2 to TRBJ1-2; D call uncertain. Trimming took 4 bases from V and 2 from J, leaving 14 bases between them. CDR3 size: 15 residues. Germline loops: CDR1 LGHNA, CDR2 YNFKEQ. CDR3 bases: TGTGCCAGCAGCCCCTCCGGAGGAGGGAACTATGGCTACACCTTC. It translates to CASSPSGGGNYGYTF.

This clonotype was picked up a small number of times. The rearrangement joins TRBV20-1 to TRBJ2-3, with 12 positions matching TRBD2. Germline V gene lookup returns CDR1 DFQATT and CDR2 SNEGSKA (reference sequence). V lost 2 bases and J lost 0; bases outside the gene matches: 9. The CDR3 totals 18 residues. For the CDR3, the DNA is TGCAGTGCTAGACCAGCGCTAGCGGGAGGGGGCAGCACAGATACGCAGTATTTT. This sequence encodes CSARPALAGGGSTDTQYF.

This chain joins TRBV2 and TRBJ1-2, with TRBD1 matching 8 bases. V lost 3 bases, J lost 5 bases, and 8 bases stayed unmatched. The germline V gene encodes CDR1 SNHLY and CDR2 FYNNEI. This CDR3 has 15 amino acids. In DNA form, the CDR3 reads TGTGCCAGCAGTGATTGGTTGACAGGGGATTATGGCTACACCTTC. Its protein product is CASSDWLTGDYGYTF.

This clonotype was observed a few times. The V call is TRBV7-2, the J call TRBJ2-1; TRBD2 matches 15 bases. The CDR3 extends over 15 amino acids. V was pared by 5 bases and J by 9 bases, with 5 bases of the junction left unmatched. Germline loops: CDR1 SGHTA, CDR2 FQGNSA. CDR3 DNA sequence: TGTGCCAGCAGCATGGGGACTAGCGGGAGGATTGAGCAGTTCTTC. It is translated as CASSMGTSGRIEQFF.

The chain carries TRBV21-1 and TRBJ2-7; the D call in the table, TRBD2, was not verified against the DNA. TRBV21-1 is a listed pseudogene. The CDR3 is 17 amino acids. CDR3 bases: TGTGCCAGCAGCCCCCGTAGGGGAGGAGCATGCTCCTACGAGCAGTACTTC. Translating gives CASSPRRGGACSYEQYF.

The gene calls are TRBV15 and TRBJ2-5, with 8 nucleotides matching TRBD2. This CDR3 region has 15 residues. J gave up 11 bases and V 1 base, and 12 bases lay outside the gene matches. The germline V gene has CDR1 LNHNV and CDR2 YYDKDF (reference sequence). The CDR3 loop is CATSRGGLEGNEQYF. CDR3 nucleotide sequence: TGTGCCACCAGCAGAGGGGGACTAGAGGGCAATGAGCAGTACTTC.

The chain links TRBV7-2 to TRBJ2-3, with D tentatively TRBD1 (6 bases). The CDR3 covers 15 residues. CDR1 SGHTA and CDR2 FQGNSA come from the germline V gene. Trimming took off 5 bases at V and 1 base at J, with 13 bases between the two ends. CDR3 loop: CASSPDSLGTDTQYF. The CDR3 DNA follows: TGTGCCAGCAGCCCGGACAGCTTGGGCACAGATACGCAGTATTTT.

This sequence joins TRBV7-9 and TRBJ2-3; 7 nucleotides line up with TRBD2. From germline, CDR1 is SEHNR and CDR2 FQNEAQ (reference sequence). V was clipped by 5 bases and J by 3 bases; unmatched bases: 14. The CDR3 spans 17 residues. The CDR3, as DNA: TGTGCCAGCAGCCCCGCTGGCGGGAGAGATGGGACAGATACGCAGTATTTT. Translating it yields CASSPAGGRDGTDTQYF.

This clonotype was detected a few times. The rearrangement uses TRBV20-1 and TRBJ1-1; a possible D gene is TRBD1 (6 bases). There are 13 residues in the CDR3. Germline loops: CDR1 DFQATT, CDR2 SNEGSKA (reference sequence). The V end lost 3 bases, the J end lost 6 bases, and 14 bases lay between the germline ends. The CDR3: CSASPGHPAEAFF. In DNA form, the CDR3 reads TGCAGTGCTAGCCCGGGACATCCGGCTGAAGCTTTCTTT.

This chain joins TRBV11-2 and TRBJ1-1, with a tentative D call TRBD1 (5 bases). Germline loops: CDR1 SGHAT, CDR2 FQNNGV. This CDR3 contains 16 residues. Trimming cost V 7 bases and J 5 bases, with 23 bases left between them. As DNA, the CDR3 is TGTGCCAGCATAATCACTGAGGGGCGCTCGGGAACTGAAGCTTTCTTT. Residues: CASIITEGRSGTEAFF.

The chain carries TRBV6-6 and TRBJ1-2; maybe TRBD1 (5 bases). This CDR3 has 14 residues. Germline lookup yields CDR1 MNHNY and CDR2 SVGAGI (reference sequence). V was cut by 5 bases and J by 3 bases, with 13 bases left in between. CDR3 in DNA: TGTGCCAGCAGTCAACGGGGGTGGCACTATGGCTACACCTTC. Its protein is CASSQRGWHYGYTF.